This TCR beta chain emerged from a study of post-analysis software for immune sequencing data. Study-level background: The patients showed relapsing-remitting, secondary progressive and progressive-relapsing multiple sclerosis courses. Study results and caveats: The study found significantly lower normalized Chao1 diversity in multiple sclerosis patients than in controls. Controls had lower frequencies than patients of four or five TRBV segments, which included TRBV5-6, TRBV5-1 and TRBV20-1.

V lost 4 bases, J lost 4 bases, and 9 bases stayed unmatched. CDR1 and CDR2 (germline): DFQATT, SNEGSKA (reference sequence). The length of the CDR3 is 17 residues. As concerns this clonotype: Its antigen is currently unknown.

Unique molecular identifiers featured in each of the TCR beta cDNA libraries. Some 500,000 cDNA molecules were recovered from an input of about 0.85 to 11 million T cells. In TCRdb, the PCR reads were re-called with MiXCR into one record per CDR3 protein. The data contain 820,000 or so distinct CDR3 sequences, approximately 53% of them seen just once; the ten biggest clones take up 4.6%. The gene calls are TRBV20-1 and TRBJ2-5; TRBD2 matches at 16 bases. The sequence derives from a girl under 18 with multiple sclerosis. What was sequenced was blood. Written as DNA, the CDR3 is TGCAGTGCTACCGGGACTAGCGGGAGGGCCATGAGAGAGACCCAGTACTTC. It specifies CSATGTSGRAMRETQYF.